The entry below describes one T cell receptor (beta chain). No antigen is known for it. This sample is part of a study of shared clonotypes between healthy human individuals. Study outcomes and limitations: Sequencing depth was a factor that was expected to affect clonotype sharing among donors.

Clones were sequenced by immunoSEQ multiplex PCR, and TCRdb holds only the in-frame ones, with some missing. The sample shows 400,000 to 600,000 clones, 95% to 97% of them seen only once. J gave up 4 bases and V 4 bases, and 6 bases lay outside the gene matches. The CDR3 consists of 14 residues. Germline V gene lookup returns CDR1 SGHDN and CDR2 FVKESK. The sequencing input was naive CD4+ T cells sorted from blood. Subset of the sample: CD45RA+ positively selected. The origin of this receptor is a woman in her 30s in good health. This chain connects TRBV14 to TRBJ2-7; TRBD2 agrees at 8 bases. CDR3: CASSPAGVPYEQYF. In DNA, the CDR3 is TGTGCCAGCAGCCCAGCGGGAGTTCCTTACGAGCAGTACTTC.